This T cell receptor (beta chain) was sequenced for a study of post-analysis software for immune sequencing data (dated by TCRdb to 2013 to 2016). With regard to the full study: Recorded disease courses included relapsing-remitting, secondary progressive and progressive-relapsing multiple sclerosis, with some patients lacking subtype annotation. The multiple sclerosis patient repertoires were compared with 10 to 12 previously published healthy control repertoires from donors aged about 6 to 26 years. A subset of samples was prepared in parallel using single-end sample barcoding, then pooled and co-amplified after Illumina adapter ligation.

Library preparation employed PCR. The sequencing machine was an Illumina HiSeq 2500. To reduce PCR and sequencing biases, unique molecular identifiers were incorporated into the TCR beta cDNA libraries. About 0.5 million cDNA molecules were obtained for every 1 to 10 million input T cells, so each molecule roughly corresponded to one T cell. Patient libraries were prepared and sequenced with the same protocol used for the earlier healthy control dataset. Within a given batch, samples were prepared together, multiplexed and sequenced on the same HiSeq lane. In the original analysis: Raw barcoded reads were processed with MIGEC, and single-read molecular identifier groups were discarded before consensus assembly and CDR3 extraction. VDJtools was used for post-analysis of the clonotype tables, with diversity normalized by down-sampling every dataset to the smallest sample size. To correct batch-related cross-sample contamination, repertoire overlap clustering matched CDR3 amino acid sequences but not nucleotide sequences. The public reads were run again by TCRdb, first through fastp at Q25 and then through MiXCR, and only productive beta chains were kept. Rows with one shared CDR3 protein collapse into an entry with the most common genes and DNA. The V and J calls come from TCRdb's annotation, not from the publication. Within this sample are about 820,000 distinct CDR3 sequences, with roughly 50% of them counted one time only. Clones ranked in the top ten supply about 4.5% of the sample.

To demonstrate the VDJtools post-analysis software, the study profiled TCR beta repertoires from the peripheral blood of around 13 young patients with multiple sclerosis. The multiple sclerosis patients were children and adolescents ranging in age from about 6 to 17 years. Per the germline V gene, SGDLS is the CDR1 and YYNGEE is the CDR2. Germline trimming amounts to 3 bases on V and 6 bases on J, with 10 as the count of junction bases outside the gene matches. The CDR3 goes from the cysteine to the phenylalanine over 15 residues. CDR3 DNA is the only sequence kept; it has 45 bases, read in frame from the first base. For this clonotype: This receptor's antigen is unknown. Base qualities are missing; no much larger clone stands one base away.

Here is what the overall study found, with its caveats: Four or five TRBV segments, including TRBV5-6, TRBV5-1 and TRBV20-1, were significantly more frequent in patients than controls. Strong co-clustering of samples prepared in the same batch was shown by direct clustering with F measure, prompting a batch-effect correction. Normalized Chao1 diversity was significantly lower in multiple sclerosis patients than controls, suggesting substantial peripheral T-cell clonal expansion. The multiple sclerosis patient group was slightly younger than the control group.

The clonotype was recovered from a girl aged 5 to 17 with multiple sclerosis. The V gene is TRBV9 and the J gene is TRBJ1-2; TRBD1 matches 8 bases in the middle. Sequenced material: blood. The DNA is TGTGCCAGCAGCGCCCGGACAGGGCCCGCGGATGGCTACACCTTC. The translation is CASSARTGPADGYTF. Extended through the reference TRBV9 and TRBJ1-2 proteins, this CDR3 yields the full variable domain: DSGVTQTPKHLITATGQRVTLRCSPRSGDLSVYWYQQSLDQGLQFLIQYYNGEERAKGNILERFSAQQFPDLHSELNLSSLELGDSALYFCASSARTGPADGYTFGSGTRLTVV.